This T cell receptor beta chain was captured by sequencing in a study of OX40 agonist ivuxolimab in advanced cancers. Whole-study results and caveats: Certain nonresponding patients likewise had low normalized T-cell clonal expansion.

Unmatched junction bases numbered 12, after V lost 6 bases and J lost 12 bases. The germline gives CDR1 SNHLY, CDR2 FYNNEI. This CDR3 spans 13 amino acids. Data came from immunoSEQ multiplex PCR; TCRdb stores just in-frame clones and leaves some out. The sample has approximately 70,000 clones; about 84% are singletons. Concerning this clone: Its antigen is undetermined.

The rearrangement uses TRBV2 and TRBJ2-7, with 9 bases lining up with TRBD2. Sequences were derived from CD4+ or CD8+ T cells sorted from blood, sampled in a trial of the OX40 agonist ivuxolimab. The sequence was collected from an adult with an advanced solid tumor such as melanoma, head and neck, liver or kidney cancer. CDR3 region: CASSPGAGGPWYF. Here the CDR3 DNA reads TGTGCCAGCAGCCCAGGGGCGGGAGGGCCTTGGTACTTC. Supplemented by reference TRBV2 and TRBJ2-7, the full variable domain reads EPEVTQTPSHQVTQMGQEVILRCVPISNHLYFYWYRQILGQKVEFLVSFYNNEISEKSEIFDDQFSVERPDGSNFTLKIRSTKLEDSAMYFCASSPGAGGPWYFGPGTRLTVT.